Listed below are T cell receptor beta chains from one sample, sequenced in a study of blood T cell repertoires in COVID-19. Clones were read by immunoSEQ multiplex PCR, and TCRdb kept only the in-frame ones, dropping some. Among tens of thousands of clones listed, more than 80% were seen once. The source material was peripheral blood. These receptors were taken from a middle-aged man with COVID-19, enrolled during active disease. Each CDR3 is given with its conserved first and last residue. A D gene is named only where the DNA matches it firmly. Rows may omit the clone size; those that give it use once, few, many or a size class.

J,D,V,size,CDR3,DNA
TRBJ2-1,TRBD2,TRBV2,few,CASSEGRGGRREQFF,TGTGCCAGCAGTGAAGGGCGGGGGGGCCGTCGAGAGCAGTTCTTC
TRBJ1-1,TRBD1,TRBV2,.,CASSLGQLMNTEAFF,TGTGCCAGCAGCTTGGGACAGCTAATGAACACTGAAGCTTTCTTT
TRBJ2-1,TRBD2,TRBV4-2,.,CASSRPSGGAYDYNEQFF,TGTGCCAGCAGCCGGCCCTCCGGGGGGGCCTACGACTACAATGAGCAGTTCTTC
TRBJ2-7,.,TRBV12-3/TRBV12-4,.,CASSPMEFYEQYF,TGTGCCAGCAGCCCAATGGAGTTCTACGAGCAGTACTTC
TRBJ1-6,.,TRBV6-5,.,CASKTTGAPLHF,TGTGCCAGCAAGACTACCGGGGCACCCCTCCACTTT
TRBJ1-4,TRBD1,TRBV19,.,CASRGQGRTNEKLFF,TGTGCCAGTAGGGGACAGGGTCGGACTAATGAAAAACTGTTTTTT
TRBJ2-2,.,TRBV5-1,.,CASSLGQESSGELFF,TGCGCCAGCAGCTTGGGACAGGAGAGTTCCGGGGAGCTGTTTTTT
TRBJ2-6,TRBD1,TRBV5-6,.,CASSLEVDRGTSGANVLTF,TGTGCCAGCAGCTTGGAAGTGGACAGGGGGACCTCTGGGGCCAACGTCCTGACTTTC
TRBJ2-7,TRBD2,TRBV14,once,CASSQHSGGRLEQYF,TGTGCCAGCAGCCAACATAGCGGGGGTAGGCTCGAGCAGTACTTC
TRBJ1-5,.,TRBV5-1,.,CASSPLGGGGQPQHF,TGCGCCAGCAGCCCCTTGGGGGGGGGCGGTCAGCCCCAGCATTTT
TRBJ2-2,TRBD1,TRBV13,.,CASSQGTGVTGELFF,TGTGCCAGCAGCCAAGGGACAGGGGTTACCGGGGAGCTGTTTTTT
TRBJ2-3,TRBD1,TRBV5-5,once,CASSSGQGVVDTQYF,TGTGCCAGCAGCTCGGGACAGGGGGTGGTAGATACGCAGTATTTT
TRBJ2-1,.,TRBV11-3,.,CASSPRGFGSYNEQFF,TGTGCCAGCAGCCCCCGGGGGTTCGGCTCCTACAATGAGCAGTTCTTC
TRBJ1-6,TRBD1,TRBV5-1,.,CASSLTGGGDSPLHF,TGCGCCAGCAGCTTGACAGGGGGAGGTGATTCACCCCTCCACTTT
TRBJ1-1,TRBD1,TRBV5-1,.,CASSHTGTGGYGEAFF,TGCGCCAGCAGCCACACCGGGACAGGGGGTTATGGTGAAGCTTTCTTT
TRBJ2-5,TRBD1,TRBV18,.,CASSPGTGAETQYF,TGTGCCAGCTCACCCGGGACAGGGGCAGAGACCCAGTACTTC
TRBJ1-3,.,TRBV5-6,.,CASSLPPTGNTGNTIYF,TGTGCCAGCAGCTTGCCCCCCACAGGGAATACTGGAAACACCATATATTTT